Each of the 28 T cell receptor beta chains below was sequenced from the same sample in a study of spatial heterogeneity in lung cancer. Time point here: sample taken at primary tumor resection. Findings of the study overall: The number of expanded tumor alpha and beta chains correlated with mutation number.

These TCRs are of unknown antigen specificity. TCRdb used MiXCR to reprocess the 5' RACE reads, holding one entry per CDR3 protein. The sample carries 20,000 to 30,000 distinct CDR3 sequences, 8.8% recorded once. Sequences were derived from lung tumor tissue, sampled at surgery. These receptors all come from a male donor with early-stage non-small cell lung cancer.

This clonotype has ten or more counts. The chain combines TRBV7-9 with TRBJ2-7; D is uncertain. This CDR3 has 12 amino acids. Per germline, CDR1 SEHNR and CDR2 FQNEAQ (reference sequence). Trimming cost V 1 base and J 4 bases, with 5 bases left between them. The CDR3 here is CASSLDPYEQYF. Here the CDR3 DNA reads TGTGCCAGCAGCTTAGACCCGTACGAGCAGTACTTC.

Within the sample, this clonotype is large (0.1 to 1%). This rearrangement joins TRBV6-2 or TRBV6-3 to TRBJ1-5; TRBD1 matches 8 bases. This CDR3 comprises 18 residues. CDR1 is MNHEY and CDR2 is SVGEGT in the germline V gene. The J segment lost 5 bases and the V segment lost 5 bases, leaving 17 bases of the junction unmatched. The CDR3 DNA reads TGTGCCAGCAGTCACGACTACCCCAGGGGGCGCAGGTATCAGCCCCAGCATTTT. Amino acids: CASSHDYPRGRRYQPQHF.

This clonotype was counted many times. The chain has TRBV27 and TRBJ2-7, with D tentatively TRBD1 (8 bases). The length of the CDR3 is 15 residues. Trimming removed 6 bases from V and 4 bases from J, with 19 bases in between. Germline CDR1 is MNHEY and CDR2 is SMNVEV (reference sequence). The CDR3 DNA reads TGTGCCAGCAGGACAGGGGAGGGTAGAGTATACGAGCAGTACTTC. Its translation is CASRTGEGRVYEQYF.

This clonotype was detected many times. This chain joins TRBV7-2 and TRBJ2-2, with D tentatively TRBD2 (6 bases). V shed 4 bases and J shed 5 bases, with 17 bases lying between them. Germline V gene lookup returns CDR1 SGHTA and CDR2 FQGNSA. The CDR3 consists of 16 residues. CDR3 region: CASSSIRASATGELFF. The CDR3 DNA follows: TGTGCCAGCAGCTCCATAAGGGCTAGCGCAACCGGGGAGCTGTTTTTT.

This sequence joins TRBV18 and TRBJ2-2, with unresolved D. Germline CDR1 is KGHSH and CDR2 is LQKENI. The V and J ends lost 1 base and 7 bases respectively, with 10 bases between them. There are 14 residues in the CDR3. CDR3 amino acids: CASSPLLDGGELFF. The CDR3 DNA reads as TGTGCCAGCTCACCACTACTCGATGGCGGGGAGCTGTTTTTT. Full variable domain (rest looked up from reference TRBV18 and TRBJ2-2): NAGVMQNPRHLVRRRGQEARLRCSPMKGHSHVYWYRQLPEEGLKFMVYLQKENIIDESGMPKERFSAEFPKEGPSILRIQQVVRGDSAAYFCASSPLLDGGELFFGEGSRLTVL.

The rearrangement links TRBV29-1 to TRBJ2-3, with D hard to call. The CDR3 spans 14 residues. Between the trimmed V and J ends, which lost 1 base and 0 bases, there was a span of 8 bases. Germline CDR1 SQVTM, CDR2 ANQGSEA. The CDR3 loop is CSVEARVSTDTQYF. CDR3 sequence (DNA): TGCAGCGTTGAAGCTAGGGTGAGCACAGATACGCAGTATTTT.

The rearrangement uses TRBV5-1 and TRBJ1-4, with 7 bases that match TRBD1. With 0 bases clipped from V and 7 bases from J, the junction kept 21 bases outside the gene matches. This CDR3 spans 20 amino acids. The germline gives CDR1 SGHRS, CDR2 YFSETQ. The CDR3 protein is CASSLGLIVPGGVISEKLFF. The CDR3 DNA is TGCGCCAGCAGCTTGGGTCTAATCGTGCCAGGGGGTGTAATAAGTGAAAAACTGTTTTTT. The complete variable domain, with remaining parts taken from reference TRBV5-1 and TRBJ1-4, reads KAGVTQTPRYLIKTRGQQVTLSCSPISGHRSVSWYQQTPGQGLQFLFEYFSETQRNKGNFPGRFSGRQFSNSRSEMNVSTLELGDSALYLCASSLGLIVPGGVISEKLFFGSGTQLSVL.

This clonotype was seen more than once but under ten times. The chain joins TRBV28 to TRBJ2-7; TRBD1 might be the D (6 bases). CDR1 and CDR2 from the germline V gene are MDHEN and SYDVKM. This CDR3 has 16 amino acids. Trimming pared 5 bases from V and 0 bases from J, leaving 17 bases between. CDR3 nucleotides: TGTGCCAGCAGTGCGCCCCCCGGGACAAACTCCTACGAGCAGTACTTC. It yields the protein CASSAPPGTNSYEQYF.

This clonotype has at least ten counts. V is TRBV5-6 and J is TRBJ2-7; D is perhaps TRBD2 (6 bases). Trimming cost V 3 bases and J 11 bases, with 15 bases left between them. The CDR3 loop spans 12 amino acids. CDR1 is SGHDT, CDR2 YYEEEE, per germline. The CDR3 region is CASSSLSWREYF. The CDR3, as DNA: TGTGCCAGCAGCTCCCTATCTTGGAGGGAGTACTTC.

This clonotype has at least ten counts. This chain links TRBV2 with TRBJ1-6; 9 bases align to TRBD1. Trimming took 2 bases from V and 7 from J; bases not matched to a gene: 6. The germline V gene has CDR1 SNHLY and CDR2 FYNNEI. The CDR3 length is 16 residues. This CDR3 reads CASSERDRESNSPLHF. The CDR3 DNA reads as TGTGCCAGCAGTGAACGGGACAGGGAGAGCAATTCACCCCTCCACTTT.

The J gene is TRBJ2-3, the V gene TRBV5-1; no clear D. The V end was cut by 1 base, the J end by 5 bases, with 2 bases between. The CDR3 length is 11 residues. Per germline, CDR1 SGHRS and CDR2 YFSETQ. The CDR3 DNA reads as TGCGCCAGCAGCTTGCAAGATACGCAGTATTTT. It codes for CASSLQDTQYF.

This clonotype was detected ten times or more. The chain employs TRBV12-3 or TRBV12-4 and TRBJ2-4; TRBD1 agrees at 7 bases. The CDR3 has 13 amino acids. The trim removed 4 bases at V and 5 bases at J, leaving 2 bases unmatched. The CDR3 nucleotides read TGTGCCAGCAGTTCGGGACAGCAAAACATTCAGTACTTC. It yields the protein CASSSGQQNIQYF.

The chain recombines TRBV25-1 with TRBJ2-1; 7 bases agree with TRBD1. Germline loops: CDR1 MGHDK, CDR2 SYGVNS. V trimming: 0 bases; J trimming: 7 bases; junction bases outside the gene matches: 12. The CDR3 consists of 17 residues. The chain's CDR3 is CASSEYGPGGGGNEQFF. The CDR3 DNA reads as TGTGCCAGCAGTGAATATGGGCCAGGGGGTGGGGGAAATGAGCAGTTCTTC. Full variable domain (rest looked up from reference TRBV25-1 and TRBJ2-1): EADIYQTPRYLVIGTGKKITLECSQTMGHDKMYWYQQDPGMELHLIHYSYGVNSTEKGDLSSESTVSRIRTEHFPLTLESARPSHTSQYLCASSEYGPGGGGNEQFFGPGTRLTVL.

This clonotype was seen ten or more times. The rearrangement links TRBV20-1 to TRBJ2-4; TRBD2 matches at 13 bases. This CDR3 has 16 residues. Germline-derived CDR1 and CDR2 are DFQATT and SNEGSKA (reference sequence). V dropped 4 bases and J dropped 0; count of bases not matched to a gene: 3. The CDR3 coding sequence is TGCAGTGCTAAAGGGACTAGCGGGGTAGCCAAAAACATTCAGTACTTC. Translation: CSAKGTSGVAKNIQYF.

This clonotype was seen at least ten times. The J gene is TRBJ2-6, the V gene TRBV19, with TRBD1 matching 10 bases. V was clipped by 7 bases and J by 1 base; unmatched bases: 10. Germline loops: CDR1 LNHDA, CDR2 SQIVND (reference sequence). CDR3 size: 18 residues. CDR3 in DNA: TGTGCCAGTACGACGGGACAGGGGTGGAAGTCTGGGGCCAACGTCCTGACTTTC. Its protein product is CASTTGQGWKSGANVLTF.

This clonotype showed up many times. The chain has TRBV20-1 and TRBJ2-7; 11 bases fit TRBD2. This CDR3 region has 15 residues. From germline, CDR1 is DFQATT and CDR2 SNEGSKA (reference sequence). J was trimmed by 3 bases and V by 2 bases; bases with no gene match: 6. CDR3 bases: TGCAGTGCTAGAACTAGCGGGGGCGGCGACTACGAGCAGTACTTC. Protein product: CSARTSGGGDYEQYF.

This clonotype was found a few times. The chain carries TRBV5-1 and TRBJ2-5, with TRBD1 matching 7 bases. The J segment lost 7 bases and the V segment lost 4 bases, leaving 10 bases of the junction unmatched. From germline, CDR1 is SGHRS and CDR2 YFSETQ. The CDR3 is 14 residues long. The CDR3 DNA sequence: TGCGCCAGCAGCCCCCAGGGGGTTTTGGGGACCCAGTACTTC. This gives the protein CASSPQGVLGTQYF.

The V and J genes are TRBV20-1 and TRBJ2-3; D ambiguous. The V gene's germline CDR1 is DFQATT and CDR2 SNEGSKA (reference sequence). The CDR3 spans 11 residues. The V end lost 1 base, the J end lost 7 bases, and 6 bases lay between the germline ends. The CDR3 sequence: CSARVKYTQYF. In DNA form, the CDR3 reads TGCAGTGCTAGAGTAAAGTATACGCAGTATTTT.

This clonotype was observed many times. This rearrangement joins TRBV5-1 to TRBJ2-7; D may be TRBD1 (6 bases). The CDR3 has 14 amino acids. Trimming took 3 bases from V and 2 from J, leaving 12 bases between them. CDR1 and CDR2 from the germline V gene are SGHRS and YFSETQ. CDR3 DNA: TGCGCCAGCAGCTCCCAGGGGAGAGCCTACGAGCAGTACTTC. This encodes CASSSQGRAYEQYF.

At least ten counts were recorded for this clonotype. This chain links TRBV20-1 with TRBJ2-3, with 8 positions matching TRBD2. This CDR3 spans 16 amino acids. CDR1 is DFQATT and CDR2 is SNEGSKA in the germline V gene (reference sequence). V shed 0 bases, J shed 1 base, and the junction held 6 bases outside the gene matches. The CDR3 spells CSARDRSGGGTDTQYF. For the CDR3, the DNA is TGCAGTGCTAGAGACCGGTCGGGGGGGGGCACAGATACGCAGTATTTT.

This clonotype was found a few times. The chain joins TRBV20-1 to TRBJ2-3; D perhaps matches TRBD2 (5 bases). The V gene's germline CDR1 is DFQATT and CDR2 SNEGSKA (reference sequence). Trimming cost V 5 bases and J 2 bases, with 14 bases left between them. The CDR3 totals 14 residues. This chain's CDR3 is CSAEGPVITDTQYF. The CDR3, as DNA: TGCAGTGCTGAGGGTCCCGTAATCACAGATACGCAGTATTTT.

This clonotype was counted at least ten times. V is TRBV11-2 and J is TRBJ2-5; 8 bases line up with TRBD1. This CDR3 is 16 amino acids long. Germline V gives CDR1 SGHAT, CDR2 FQNNGV. V lost 2 bases to trimming and J lost 4 bases; unmatched junction nucleotides: 9. The CDR3 region has the DNA TGTGCCAGCAGCTTAATCTCGGGACAGGCTTCAGAGACCCAGTACTTC. Its translation is CASSLISGQASETQYF. The full variable domain, its missing parts supplied by reference TRBV11-2 and TRBJ2-5, is EAGVAQSPRYKIIEKRQSVAFWCNPISGHATLYWYQQILGQGPKLLIQFQNNGVVDDSQLPKDRFSAERLKGVDSTLKIQPAKLEDSAVYLCASSLISGQASETQYFGPGTRLLVL.

This clonotype is categorized as medium-sized. CDR3 protein: CASSFGDNEQFF. CDR3 DNA: TGTGCCAGCAGCTTCGGGGACAATGAGCAGTTCTTC. This sequence joins TRBV7-2 and TRBJ2-1; perhaps TRBD2 as D (5 bases). The ends were cut back, 3 bases at V and 5 bases at J, with 5 bases in the middle. Germline CDR1 and CDR2: SGHTA and FQGNSA. There are 12 residues in the CDR3.

This clonotype was counted only a few times. V gene TRBV2 combines with J gene TRBJ2-2; 12 nucleotides agree with TRBD2. Germline V gene data show CDR1 as SNHLY and CDR2 as FYNNEI. V trimming: 7 bases; J trimming: 4 bases; junction bases outside the gene matches: 13. CDR3 length: 18 residues. The CDR3 nucleotides are TGTGCCAGCACTGGTTCGACCGGACTAGCGGGATCCACCGGGGAGCTGTTTTTT. Translating gives CASTGSTGLAGSTGELFF.

This clonotype is labeled as medium-sized (0.01 to 0.1%). This chain links TRBV29-1 with TRBJ2-2, with D uncertain. The CDR3 sequence is 12 residues long. Germline loops: CDR1 SQVTM, CDR2 ANQGSEA. V was shortened by 6 bases and J by 7 bases, with 12 bases between the two germline ends. The DNA for the CDR3 is TGCAGCGTCGTCTTGAGCCTCGGGGAGCTGTTTTTT. Translated, it gives CSVVLSLGELFF.

This clonotype was counted many times. The CDR3 nucleotides read TGTGCCAGCAGAGCGACAGGAACTTCTTATGGCTACACCTTC. Translating it yields CASRATGTSYGYTF. The chain joins TRBV6-6 to TRBJ1-2; TRBD1 is a possible D gene (6 bases). CDR1 and CDR2 from the germline V gene are MNHNY and SVGAGI (reference sequence). The CDR3 contains 14 residues. Trimming stripped 6 bases from V and 5 bases from J, with 16 bases between.

As concerns this clonotype: Since a much larger clone is just one base distant, this may be a read error. V gene TRBV5-1 combines with J gene TRBJ1-1; the match to TRBD1 covers 10 bases. This CDR3 has 16 amino acids. The germline V gene encodes CDR1 SGHRS and CDR2 YFSETQ. This CDR3 is CASRDTGQGFDTEDFF. The CDR3 DNA reads as TGCGCCAGCAGGGACACGGGACAGGGGTTTGACACTGAAGATTTCTTT.

The chain joins TRBV6-5 to TRBJ2-7; 7 positions match TRBD1. CDR1 is MNHEY and CDR2 is SVGAGI in the germline V gene. The CDR3 contains 16 residues. The J segment lost 5 bases and the V segment lost 4 bases, leaving 14 bases of the junction unmatched. The CDR3 sequence: CASSLYARGSKNEQYF. Written as DNA, the CDR3 is TGTGCCAGCAGTTTGTACGCCAGGGGGTCAAAAAACGAGCAGTACTTC.